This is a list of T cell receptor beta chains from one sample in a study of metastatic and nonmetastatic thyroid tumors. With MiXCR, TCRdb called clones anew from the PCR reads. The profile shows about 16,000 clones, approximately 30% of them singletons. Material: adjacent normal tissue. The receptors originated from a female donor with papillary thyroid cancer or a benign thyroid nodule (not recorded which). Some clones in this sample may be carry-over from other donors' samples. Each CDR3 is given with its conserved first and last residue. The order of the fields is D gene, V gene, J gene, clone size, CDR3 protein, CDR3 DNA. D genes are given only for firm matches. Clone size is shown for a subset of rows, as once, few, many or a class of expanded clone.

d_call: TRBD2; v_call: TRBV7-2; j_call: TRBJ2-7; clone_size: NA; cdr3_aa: CASSYSGRAQQEQYF; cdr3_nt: TGTGCCAGCAGCTATAGCGGGAGGGCCCAGCAAGAGCAGTACTTC
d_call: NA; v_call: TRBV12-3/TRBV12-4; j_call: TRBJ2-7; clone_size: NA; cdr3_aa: CASSEDRIASYEQYF; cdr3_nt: TGTGCCAGCAGTGAAGACAGAATAGCCTCCTACGAGCAGTACTTC
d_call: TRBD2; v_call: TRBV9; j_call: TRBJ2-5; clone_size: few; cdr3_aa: CASSPGLAGGGRVQETQYF; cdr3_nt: TGTGCCAGCAGCCCGGGACTAGCGGGAGGGGGTAGGGTCCAAGAGACCCAGTACTTC
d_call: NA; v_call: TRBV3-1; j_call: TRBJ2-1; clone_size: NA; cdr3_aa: CASSPSRGAYNEQFF; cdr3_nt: TGTGCCAGCAGCCCATCGCGGGGCGCCTACAATGAGCAGTTCTTC
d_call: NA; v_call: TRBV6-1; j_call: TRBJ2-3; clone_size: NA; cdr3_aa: CASKTEGHTDTQYF; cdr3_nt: TGTGCCAGCAAGACTGAGGGGCACACAGATACGCAGTATTTT
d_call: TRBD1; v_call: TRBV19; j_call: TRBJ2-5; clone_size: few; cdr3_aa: CASSNRDRGQETQYF; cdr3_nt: TGTGCCAGTAGTAACCGGGACAGGGGACAAGAGACCCAGTACTTC
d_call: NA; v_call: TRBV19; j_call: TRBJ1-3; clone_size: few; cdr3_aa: CAIRTGNTIYF; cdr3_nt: TGTGCCATCCGGACTGGAAACACCATATATTTT
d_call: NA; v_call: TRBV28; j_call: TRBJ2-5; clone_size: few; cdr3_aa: CASSTQGGIQETQYF; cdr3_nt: TGTGCCAGCAGCACCCAAGGAGGAATACAAGAGACCCAGTACTTC
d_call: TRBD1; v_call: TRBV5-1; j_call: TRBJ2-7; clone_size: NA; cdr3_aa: CASSFSDRGTEQYF; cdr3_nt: TGCGCCAGCAGCTTCTCGGACAGGGGTACCGAGCAGTACTTC
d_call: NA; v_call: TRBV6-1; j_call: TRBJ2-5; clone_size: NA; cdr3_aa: CASRRDGAQETQYF; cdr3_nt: TGTGCCAGCAGAAGGGACGGAGCTCAAGAGACCCAGTACTTC
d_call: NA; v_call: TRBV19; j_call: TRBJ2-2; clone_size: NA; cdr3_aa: CASSTTGELFF; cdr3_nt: TGTGCCAGTAGTACCACCGGGGAGCTGTTTTTT
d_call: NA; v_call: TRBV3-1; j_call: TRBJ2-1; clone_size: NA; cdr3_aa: CASTATVSNEQFF; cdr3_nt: TGTGCCAGCACCGCCACAGTTTCCAATGAGCAGTTCTTC
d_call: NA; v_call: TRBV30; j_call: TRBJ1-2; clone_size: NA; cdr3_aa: CAWSVRGFDYGYTF; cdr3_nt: TGTGCCTGGAGTGTACGAGGGTTTGACTATGGCTACACCTTC
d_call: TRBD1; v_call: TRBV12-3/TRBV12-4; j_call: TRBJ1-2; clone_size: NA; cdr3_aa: CASSWTGTYGYTF; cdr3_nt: TGTGCCAGCAGTTGGACAGGGACCTATGGCTACACCTTC
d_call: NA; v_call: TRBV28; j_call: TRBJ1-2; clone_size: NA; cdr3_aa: CASSSPNRHYGYTF; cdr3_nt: TGTGCCAGCAGCTCTCCAAACAGGCACTATGGCTACACCTTC
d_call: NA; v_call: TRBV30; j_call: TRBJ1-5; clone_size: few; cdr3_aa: CAWSLSRGLSFGQPQHF; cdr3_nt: TGTGCCTGGAGCCTTTCGAGGGGTTTGAGTTTCGGTCAGCCCCAGCATTTT
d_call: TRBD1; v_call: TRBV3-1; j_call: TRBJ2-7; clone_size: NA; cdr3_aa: CASSPQGAREQYF; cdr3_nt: TGTGCCAGCAGCCCCCAGGGGGCGCGGGAGCAGTACTTC
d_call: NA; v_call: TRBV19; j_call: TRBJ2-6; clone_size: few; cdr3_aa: CATLALSSGANVLTF; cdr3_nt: TGTGCCACCCTAGCGTTAAGCTCTGGGGCCAACGTCCTGACTTTC
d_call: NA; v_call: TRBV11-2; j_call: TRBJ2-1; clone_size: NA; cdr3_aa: CASSLEDFGNEQFF; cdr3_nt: TGTGCCAGCAGCTTAGAGGATTTCGGCAATGAGCAGTTCTTC
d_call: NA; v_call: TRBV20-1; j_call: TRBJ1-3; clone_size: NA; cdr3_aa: CSARDNSGNTIYF; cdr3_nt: TGCAGTGCTAGAGACAACTCTGGAAACACCATATATTTT
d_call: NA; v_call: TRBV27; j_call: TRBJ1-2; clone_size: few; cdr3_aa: CASRGAGVYGYTF; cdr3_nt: TGTGCCAGTCGGGGGGCTGGCGTCTATGGCTACACCTTC
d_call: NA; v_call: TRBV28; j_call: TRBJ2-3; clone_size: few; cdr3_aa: CASSFLWGRSNTDTQYF; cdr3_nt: TGTGCCAGCAGTTTTCTTTGGGGGCGGTCGAACACAGATACGCAGTATTTT
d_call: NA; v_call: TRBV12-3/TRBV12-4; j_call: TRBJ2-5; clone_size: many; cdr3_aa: CASSLVVRETQYF; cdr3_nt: TGTGCCAGCAGTTTAGTAGTTCGGGAGACCCAGTACTTC
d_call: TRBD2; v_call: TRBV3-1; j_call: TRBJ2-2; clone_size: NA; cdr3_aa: CASSLAGGTGELFF; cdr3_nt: TGTGCCAGCAGCCTAGCGGGCGGCACCGGGGAGCTGTTTTTT
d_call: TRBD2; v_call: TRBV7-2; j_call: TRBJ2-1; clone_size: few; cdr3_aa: CASSILAGNNEQFF; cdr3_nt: TGTGCCAGCAGTATACTAGCGGGGAACAATGAGCAGTTCTTC
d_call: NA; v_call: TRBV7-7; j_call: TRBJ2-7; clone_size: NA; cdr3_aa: CASSLADESEQYF; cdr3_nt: TGTGCTAGCAGCTTGGCGGATGAGAGCGAGCAGTACTTC
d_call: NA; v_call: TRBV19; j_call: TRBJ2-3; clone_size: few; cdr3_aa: CASSTVSGARTDTQYF; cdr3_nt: TGTGCCAGTAGTACGGTTTCGGGGGCCCGCACAGATACGCAGTATTTT
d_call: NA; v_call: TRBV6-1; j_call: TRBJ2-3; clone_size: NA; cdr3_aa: CASRFADTQYF; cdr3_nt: TGTGCCAGCAGATTTGCAGATACGCAGTATTTT
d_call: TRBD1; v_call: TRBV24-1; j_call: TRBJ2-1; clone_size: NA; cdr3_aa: CATSDGDREVRDEQFF; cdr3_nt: TGTGCCACCAGTGATGGGGACAGGGAAGTAAGGGATGAGCAGTTCTTC
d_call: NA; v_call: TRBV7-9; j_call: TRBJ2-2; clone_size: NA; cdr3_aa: CASSLESGELFF; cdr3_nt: TGTGCCAGCAGCTTAGAGTCGGGGGAGCTGTTTTTT
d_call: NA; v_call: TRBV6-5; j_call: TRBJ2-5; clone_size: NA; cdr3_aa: CASSYSTRLRQETQYF; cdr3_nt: TGTGCCAGCAGTTACTCGACTAGACTCCGCCAAGAGACCCAGTACTTC
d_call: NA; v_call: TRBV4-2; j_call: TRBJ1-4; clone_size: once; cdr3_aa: CASSQGGQPVNEKLFF; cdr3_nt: TGTGCCAGCAGCCAGGGCGGACAGCCCGTTAATGAAAAACTGTTTTTT
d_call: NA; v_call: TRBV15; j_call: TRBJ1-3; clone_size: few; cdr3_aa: CATSTGTTSSGNTIYF; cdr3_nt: TGTGCCACCAGCACCGGGACGACCAGCTCTGGAAACACCATATATTTT
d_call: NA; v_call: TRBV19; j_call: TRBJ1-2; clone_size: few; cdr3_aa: CASRTGLYGYTF; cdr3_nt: TGTGCCAGTAGAACAGGGCTCTATGGCTACACCTTC
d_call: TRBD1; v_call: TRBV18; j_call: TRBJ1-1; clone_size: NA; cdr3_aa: CASSPPGQGTNTEAFF; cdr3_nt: TGTGCCAGCTCACCACCGGGACAGGGGACGAACACTGAAGCTTTCTTT
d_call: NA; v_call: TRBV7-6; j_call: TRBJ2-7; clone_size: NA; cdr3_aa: CASSPRTGSYEQYF; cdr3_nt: TGTGCCAGCAGCCCACGCACTGGGTCCTACGAGCAGTACTTC
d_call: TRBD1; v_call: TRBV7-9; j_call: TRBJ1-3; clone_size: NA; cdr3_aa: CASSTGQGAGNTIYF; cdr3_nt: TGTGCCAGCAGCACGGGACAGGGGGCTGGAAACACCATATATTTT
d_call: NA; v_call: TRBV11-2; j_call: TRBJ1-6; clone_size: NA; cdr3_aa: CASSPWGRTNSTLNF; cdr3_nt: TGTGCCAGCAGCCCATGGGGACGAACTAATTCAACCCTCAACTTT
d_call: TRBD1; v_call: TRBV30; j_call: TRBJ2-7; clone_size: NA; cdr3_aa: CAWSNLQGPYEQYF; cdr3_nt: TGTGCCTGGAGCAACCTACAGGGGCCCTACGAGCAGTACTTC
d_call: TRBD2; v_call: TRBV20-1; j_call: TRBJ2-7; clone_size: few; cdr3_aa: CSAAGTSGRNEQYF; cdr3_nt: TGCAGTGCTGCTGGGACTAGCGGGAGAAACGAGCAGTACTTC
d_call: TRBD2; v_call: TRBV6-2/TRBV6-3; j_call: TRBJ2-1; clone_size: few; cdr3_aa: CASSYRLAGGDEQFF; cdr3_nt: TGTGCCAGCAGTTATCGACTAGCGGGGGGGGATGAGCAGTTCTTC